What follows is one T cell receptor (beta chain) and its context. This specimen belongs to a study of T cells and Merkel cell carcinoma outcomes. Repertoires were generated with immunoSEQ multiplex PCR, while TCRdb's copy carries only in-frame clones and drops some. The profile shows approximately 10,000 clones, 95% to 96% of them singletons. This sequence originates from a human donor with Merkel cell carcinoma. The sample consisted of tumor tissue from Merkel cell carcinoma.

The DNA of the CDR3 is TGCGCCAGCAGCCTGGACAGGGGGCTAGAGTTCTTC. The encoded protein is CASSLDRGLEFF. The chain joins TRBV5-1 to TRBJ2-1; TRBD1 agrees at 11 bases. This CDR3 is built from 12 residues. CDR1 is SGHRS and CDR2 is YFSETQ in the germline V gene. The V and J ends lost 4 bases and 14 bases, in that order; junction bases with no gene match: 5.